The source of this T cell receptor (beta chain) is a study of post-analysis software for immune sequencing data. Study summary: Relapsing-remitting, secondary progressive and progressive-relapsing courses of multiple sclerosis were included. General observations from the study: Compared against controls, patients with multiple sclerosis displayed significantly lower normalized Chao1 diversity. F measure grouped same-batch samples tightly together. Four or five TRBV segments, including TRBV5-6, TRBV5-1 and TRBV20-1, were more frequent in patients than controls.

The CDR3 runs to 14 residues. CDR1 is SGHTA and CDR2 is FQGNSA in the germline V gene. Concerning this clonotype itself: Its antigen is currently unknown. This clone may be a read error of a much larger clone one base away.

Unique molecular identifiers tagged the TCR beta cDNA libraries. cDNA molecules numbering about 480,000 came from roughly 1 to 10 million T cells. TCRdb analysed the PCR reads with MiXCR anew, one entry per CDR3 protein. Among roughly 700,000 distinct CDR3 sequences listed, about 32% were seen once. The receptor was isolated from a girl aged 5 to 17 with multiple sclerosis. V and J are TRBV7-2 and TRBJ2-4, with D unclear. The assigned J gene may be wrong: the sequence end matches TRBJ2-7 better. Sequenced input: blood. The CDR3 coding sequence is TGTGCCAGCAGCTTATGTCTCCACAACTCCGAGCAGTACTTC. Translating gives CASSLCLHNSEQYF.